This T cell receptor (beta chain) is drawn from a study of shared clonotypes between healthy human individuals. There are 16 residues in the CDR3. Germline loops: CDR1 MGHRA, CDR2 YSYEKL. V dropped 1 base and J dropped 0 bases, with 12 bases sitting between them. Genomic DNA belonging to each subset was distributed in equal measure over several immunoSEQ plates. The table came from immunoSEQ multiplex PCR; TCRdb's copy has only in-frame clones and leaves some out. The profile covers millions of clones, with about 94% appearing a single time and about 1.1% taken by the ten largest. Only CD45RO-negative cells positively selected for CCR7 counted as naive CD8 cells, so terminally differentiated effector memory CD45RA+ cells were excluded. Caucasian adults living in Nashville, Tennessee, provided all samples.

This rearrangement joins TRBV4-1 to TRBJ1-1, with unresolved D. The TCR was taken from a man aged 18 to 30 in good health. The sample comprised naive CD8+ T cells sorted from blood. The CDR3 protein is CASSQVDGFMNTEAFF. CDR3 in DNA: TGCGCCAGCAGCCAAGTGGACGGTTTTATGAACACTGAAGCTTTCTTT.